This paragraph covers one T cell receptor beta chain sequence. What it recognizes is unknown. This record belongs to a study of cytomegalovirus exposure and HLA in healthy donors. Study-wide results and limits: The tendency of first-cohort TCR clusters to co-occur in the roughly 110 validation repertoires emerged from a later analysis.

Only in-frame clones appear in the TCRdb table, and some are missing; sequencing was by immunoSEQ multiplex PCR. The sample yields more than 250,000 clones, 90% seen once. This CDR3 is built from 17 residues. Germline V gives CDR1 SGHDN, CDR2 FVKESK. Trimming cost V 2 bases and J 4 bases; bases outside gene matches: 11. The origin of this receptor is a woman aged 25-40 years in good health and CMV-seronegative. Material for sequencing was PBMCs. This sequence joins TRBV14 and TRBJ2-7; TRBD2 matches 10 bases. CDR3 nucleotides: TGTGCCAGCAGCCAAAGTATGACTAGCGGGCTTACTTACGAGCAGTACTTC. Residues: CASSQSMTSGLTYEQYF.